A single T cell receptor beta chain is shown here with its context. The antigen it recognizes is unknown. No quality values exist for individual bases; no much larger clone is one base distant. The data derive from a study of neoadjuvant anti-PD-1 for oral cavity cancer (dated by TCRdb to 2020 to 2022). Notes on the research overall: Before undergoing curative-intent surgical resection, most patients got three to four biweekly nivolumab doses at 3 mg/kg. For patients who did not progress, a fourth nivolumab dose was given around day 43, followed by definitive surgical resection on days 50-56. There were roughly 11 patients in the parent correlative cohort, and the response rate was less than 40%. Responders were defined as patients with complete response, partial response or stable disease by RECIST 1.1; non-responders were defined as patients with progression.

This specimen's time point label, per the study, means: after neoadjuvant nivolumab, at surgical resection. The patients had newly diagnosed stage II-IVA oral cavity squamous cell carcinoma and had not received any prior systemic or radiation treatment. The cohort was composed of patients with HPV-negative, locally advanced oral cavity squamous cell carcinoma. No culture maintenance or expansion was done, as the peripheral blood mononuclear cells went straight to analysis. Samples came from a longitudinal correlative study of a single-arm phase II trial of neoadjuvant nivolumab in oral cavity squamous cell carcinoma. Subject-matched pre- and post-treatment PBMCs and tumors from three responders and three non-responders were subjected to genomic DNA-based TCRbeta sequencing. Peripheral blood mononuclear cells were collected before nivolumab treatment and again after treatment, at the time of surgery. Genomic DNA was isolated from PBMCs using the Maxwell RSC DNA from Cells kit.

The V end loses 5 bases and the J end loses 7 bases, and a stretch of 12 bases separates them. Including cysteine and phenylalanine, the CDR3 has 14 amino acids. The retained sequence is limited to the CDR3, 42 bases, with the frame set at the first base. The germline V gene supplies CDR1 MRHNA and CDR2 SNTAGT. For deep sequencing of PBMC libraries, mostly around 480 ng of input genomic DNA was used, and six replicates were run per sample. Following the manufacturer's instructions, the team built TCRbeta libraries using the immunoSEQ hsTCRbeta kit. The completed libraries were mixed into a single pool at 3 nM, then sequenced with an Illumina NovaSeq 6000 S4 flow cell. The source study handled its data this way. Raw data preprocessing and quality control were performed with the immunoSEQ Analyzer. The analysis was limited to productive rearrangements, and each clonotype was defined by a unique CDR3 amino acid sequence. Repertoire clonality was estimated as the Gini-Simpson index, which was calculated using the R package tcR. Student's t test was used to compare Gini indices, and Pearson correlation was used to assess associations with tumor size change. The clones in this table, taken by TCRdb from immuneACCESS, are in-frame only. Not every clone is retained; where verified, under half of the shortfall comes from an unresolved V gene, and the cause of the rest is unknown. D and trimming come from the DNA, and the V and J calls and clone size come from that table. In all, the sample holds roughly 8,900 clones, and roughly 70% of those were seen once. Less than 5.5% of the sample lies in the top ten.

Here is what the overall study found, with its caveats: After neoadjuvant nivolumab, significantly higher T cell clonality (Gini index) was found within PBMCs in non-responders than in responders. Only a few patients per response group were included in the TCR analyses, and larger cohorts for validation were called for by the authors. Higher pretreatment blood TCRbeta clonality and lower post-treatment tumor TCRbeta clonality were correlated with higher pretreatment blood Treg/Th17 ratios.

The source was PBMCs, collected after nivolumab (anti-PD-1) treatment. The TCR comes from a person aged 40 to 85 with oral cavity squamous cell carcinoma. The sequence joins TRBV6-4 to TRBJ1-6; perhaps TRBD1 is the D gene, with 5 bases matching. The CDR3: CASSPTPGNSPLHF. The nucleotide sequence reads as follows: TGTGCCAGCAGTCCAACCCCAGGGAATTCACCCCTCCACTTT.